The 13 T cell receptor beta chains reported below all come from one sample, sequenced in a study of blood T cells in healthy people across ages. Primed by a sample-barcoded 5' primer and a J-beta primer mix, a second PCR proceeded for 7 to 11 cycles. TCRdb analysed the 5' RACE reads with MiXCR anew, one entry per CDR3 protein. The top ten clones hold about a tenth of a sample with some 890,000 distinct CDR3 sequences, 29% of them seen once. The same specimen was also included in a second study, on T cells of mothers and their children.

Input material: blood. These receptors were obtained from a woman aged 40 to 50 in good health.

This chain uses TRBV11-3 with TRBJ2-3; D is undetermined. The germline V gene has CDR1 SGHNT and CDR2 YENEEA. The CDR3 runs 14 residues. The ends were cut back, 5 bases at V and 4 bases at J, with 13 bases in the middle. In DNA, the CDR3 is TGTGCCAGCAGCCCCGGGTCCCACCCAGATACGCAGTATTTT. Translation: CASSPGSHPDTQYF. The full variable domain, completed using reference TRBV11-3 and TRBJ2-3, is EAGVVQSPRYKIIEKKQPVAFWCNPISGHNTLYWYLQNLGQGPELLIRYENEEAVDDSQLPKDRFSAERLKGVDSTLKIQPAELGDSAVYLCASSPGSHPDTQYFGPGTRLTVL.

This clonotype was counted many times. The gene calls are TRBV20-1 and TRBJ1-2; D is perhaps TRBD1 (5 bases). The CDR3 runs 14 residues. Deletions cut 0 bases from V and 6 bases from J, with 14 bases between. Germline V CDR1 and CDR2: DFQATT, SNEGSKA (reference sequence). The CDR3 sequence: CSAREGSGGDGYTF. CDR3 sequence (DNA): TGCAGTGCTAGAGAGGGCAGCGGAGGGGATGGCTACACCTTC.

There are a few counts of this clonotype. The rearrangement joins TRBV20-1 to TRBJ1-2; 8 bases agree with TRBD1. The V gene's germline CDR1 is DFQATT and CDR2 SNEGSKA (reference sequence). This CDR3 is 14 amino acids long. The CDR3 protein is CRAQGAGLNYGYTF. CDR3 coding DNA: TGCAGGGCCCAGGGGGCAGGATTGAACTATGGCTACACCTTC.

This clonotype occurred a few times. This chain connects TRBV7-6 to TRBJ1-2; 7 bases fit TRBD1. There are 12 residues in the CDR3. Germline V lookup: CDR1 SGHVS, CDR2 FNYEAQ. V was clipped by 5 bases and J by 8 bases; unmatched bases: 5. DNA for the CDR3: TGTGCCAGCAGCAATCGACAGGGAGGCTACACCTTC. This encodes CASSNRQGGYTF. Looking up the rest from reference TRBV7-6 and TRBJ1-2 gives the full variable domain: GAGVSQSPRYKVTKRGQDVALRCDPISGHVSLYWYRQALGQGPEFLTYFNYEAQQDKSGLPNDRFSAERPEGSISTLTIQRTEQRDSAMYRCASSNRQGGYTFGSGTRLTVV.

In its sample, this clonotype was seen a few times. The chain combines TRBV28 with TRBJ2-6; TRBD1 matches at 7 bases. The CDR3 is made up of 17 amino acids. The V and J ends lost 1 base and 0 bases, in that order; junction bases with no gene match: 3. Germline V gives CDR1 MDHEN, CDR2 SYDVKM. Here the CDR3 reads CASSLFGTVSGANVLTF. The CDR3, as DNA: TGTGCCAGCAGTTTATTTGGGACAGTCTCTGGGGCCAACGTCCTGACTTTC.

A note on this clonotype: A much larger clone differs by one base, so this may be a read error. Here the CDR3 reads CAGSSFDEQYF. CDR3 bases: TGTGCCGGCAGCTCGTTCGACGAGCAGTACTTC. This chain connects TRBV7-2 to TRBJ2-7; D is unclear. The germline CDR1 and CDR2 sequences are SGHTA and FQGNSA. The CDR3 length is 11 residues.

Worth noting for this clonotype: A read error may explain this, as a much larger clone is one base away. Without the conserved terminal phenylalanine or tryptophan, this CDR3 likely stems from a read error. The chain couples TRBV6-2 or TRBV6-3 to TRBJ1-6; 8 nucleotides align to TRBD1. The CDR3 loop spans 12 amino acids. The V gene end was trimmed by 2 bases and the J gene end by 14 bases; junction bases not matched to a gene: 2. Germline CDR1 and CDR2: MNHEY and SVGEGT. CDR3 loop: CASSYGQGTLHL. The DNA for the CDR3 is TGTGCCAGCAGTTACGGACAGGGCACCCTCCACCTT.

The chain uses TRBV29-1 and TRBJ2-7; 9 bases align to TRBD1. CDR1 SQVTM and CDR2 ANQGSEA come from the germline V gene. V trimming: 6 bases; J trimming: 9 bases; junction bases outside the gene matches: 12. This CDR3 spans 13 amino acids. The CDR3 nucleotides read TGCAGCGTAGTTTCTTCGACAGGGGGAGTGCAGTACTTC. Translation: CSVVSSTGGVQYF.

The chain is built from TRBV5-1 and TRBJ2-7, with 7 bases matching TRBD1. This CDR3 has 14 residues. Losses at the gene ends were 0 bases for V and 5 bases for J; bases not matched to a gene: 5. Germline assignment: CDR1 SGHRS and CDR2 YFSETQ. This CDR3 is CASSLGQGTHEQYF. Written as DNA, the CDR3 is TGCGCCAGCAGCTTGGGACAGGGAACCCACGAGCAGTACTTC. Based on the CDR3 plus reference TRBV5-1 and TRBJ2-7, the full variable domain is KAGVTQTPRYLIKTRGQQVTLSCSPISGHRSVSWYQQTPGQGLQFLFEYFSETQRNKGNFPGRFSGRQFSNSRSEMNVSTLELGDSALYLCASSLGQGTHEQYFGPGTRLTVT.

The rearrangement joins TRBV7-9 to TRBJ1-5; D is unresolved. The CDR3 runs to 12 residues. Germline V gives CDR1 SEHNR, CDR2 FQNEAQ (reference sequence). The V end lost 5 bases, the J end lost 2 bases, and 4 bases lay between the germline ends. The CDR3 DNA follows: TGTGCCAGCAGCGGTCGCAATCAGCCCCAGCATTTT. Translated: CASSGRNQPQHF.

The chain links TRBV15 to TRBJ2-7; the D gene is possibly TRBD2 (5 bases). The CDR3 totals 15 residues. With 3 bases removed from V and 0 bases from J, the gap between germline ends came to 12 bases. Per the germline V gene, CDR1 is LNHNV and CDR2 is YYDKDF (reference sequence). Here the CDR3 DNA reads TGTGCCACCAGCAGTGCGAGGGATTCCTCCTACGAGCAGTACTTC. Protein sequence: CATSSARDSSYEQYF.

There are many counts of this clonotype. The V gene is TRBV29-1, the J gene TRBJ1-2; no clear D gene. From germline, CDR1 is SQVTM and CDR2 ANQGSEA. Trimming took 2 bases from V and 5 from J, leaving 0 bases between them. The CDR3 is 9 residues long. CDR3 amino acids: CSVEYGYTF. As DNA, the CDR3 is TGCAGCGTTGAATATGGCTACACCTTC.

This clonotype was seen repeatedly, ten times or more. The chain recombines TRBV9 with TRBJ2-1; 7 nucleotides agree with TRBD2. V trimming: 1 base; J trimming: 5 bases; junction bases outside the gene matches: 6. The CDR3 contains 15 residues. Germline V gene data show CDR1 as SGDLS and CDR2 as YYNGEE. CDR3 nucleotide sequence: TGTGCCAGCAGCGTATTAGGCGGGGGAAACAATGAGCAGTTCTTC. Its protein product is CASSVLGGGNNEQFF.